Described below is a single T cell receptor beta chain sequence and its context. Its specificity is not known. The data were taken from a study of cytomegalovirus exposure and HLA in healthy donors. Assay: immunoSEQ multiplex PCR; the TCRdb copy retains only in-frame clones and omits some. Among about 89,000 clones listed, 84% were seen once. Study-wide findings and caveats: The study put 160 or so TCR beta chains on its list as cytomegalovirus-associated. A later analysis found first-cohort TCR clusters tended to co-occur in the 90 to 150 validation repertoires.

The specimen sequenced was PBMCs. This sequence was found in a young woman in good health and CMV-seropositive.

CDR3 in amino acids: CASNTGVTFYNSPLHF. The CDR3 nucleotides read TGTGCCAGTAATACCGGGGTAACCTTCTATAATTCACCCCTCCACTTT. This sequence joins TRBV19 and TRBJ1-6, with D hard to call. Germline V gene data show CDR1 as LNHDA and CDR2 as SQIVND (reference sequence). The ends were cut back, 7 bases at V and 3 bases at J, with 16 bases in the middle. CDR3 length equals 16 residues.